The rows below give T cell receptor beta chains drawn from one sample of a study of early T cells in non-severe SARS-CoV-2 infection. Via MiXCR, TCRdb re-called the 5' RACE reads, giving one row per CDR3 protein. The repertoire has about 68,000 distinct CDR3 sequences, 12% of them found once; the top ten carry roughly 1.7%. The sample was whole blood. These receptors all come from an adult who was a healthcare worker with PCR-confirmed SARS-CoV-2 infection or an uninfected control (not recorded which). The CDR3 runs from the conserved cysteine through the conserved F or W. Fields, in order: D gene, V gene, clone size, CDR3 protein. The D gene is left open where the match is weak. The size entry is marked missing in some rows and otherwise reads once, few, many or a size class.

D gene: -
V gene: TRBV4-1
clone size: few
CDR3 protein: CASSQDQQGEAFF

D gene: -
V gene: TRBV6-2/TRBV6-3
clone size: many
CDR3 protein: CASSYANTEAFF

D gene: TRBD1
V gene: TRBV11-2
clone size: many
CDR3 protein: CASSPTGGSETQYF

D gene: TRBD1
V gene: TRBV7-2
clone size: many
CDR3 protein: CASSFQTGPNQPQHF

D gene: -
V gene: TRBV6-1
clone size: few
CDR3 protein: CASIYPGNQETQYF

D gene: TRBD1
V gene: TRBV7-9
clone size: few
CDR3 protein: CASSLAAGTGVLGKNIQYF

D gene: TRBD1
V gene: TRBV5-5
clone size: -
CDR3 protein: CASSPDRATYEQYF

D gene: -
V gene: TRBV29-1
clone size: many
CDR3 protein: CSVDPGPTVYTF

D gene: -
V gene: TRBV6-1
clone size: -
CDR3 protein: CASSPQGTLPGNTIYF

D gene: -
V gene: TRBV11-2
clone size: -
CDR3 protein: CASSIGSWYEQYF

D gene: TRBD1
V gene: TRBV20-1
clone size: few
CDR3 protein: CSVPGGVWTQYF

D gene: TRBD1
V gene: TRBV3-1
clone size: few
CDR3 protein: CASSQLRQGVEDTQYF

D gene: -
V gene: TRBV29-1
clone size: few
CDR3 protein: CSVERDSRETQYF

D gene: -
V gene: TRBV20-1
clone size: few
CDR3 protein: CSARGPGTYQETQYF

D gene: -
V gene: TRBV29-1
clone size: few
CDR3 protein: CSAEERQGSQNGYTF

D gene: TRBD1
V gene: TRBV20-1
clone size: many
CDR3 protein: CSASFLAGGPTEAFF

D gene: -
V gene: TRBV6-1
clone size: -
CDR3 protein: CASSPITGAYEQYF

D gene: -
V gene: TRBV5-5
clone size: many
CDR3 protein: CASSLDPPTEETQYF

D gene: -
V gene: TRBV6-2/TRBV6-3
clone size: many
CDR3 protein: CASSPRGRSWKLFF

D gene: -
V gene: TRBV28
clone size: -
CDR3 protein: CAIWGGASYNSPLHF

D gene: -
V gene: TRBV11-2
clone size: few
CDR3 protein: CASSLPSTDTQYF

D gene: TRBD2
V gene: TRBV12-3/TRBV12-4
clone size: -
CDR3 protein: CASSLGLAGGSYETQYF

D gene: -
V gene: TRBV10-1
clone size: -
CDR3 protein: CASSPTKNMNTEAFF

D gene: -
V gene: TRBV29-1
clone size: many
CDR3 protein: CSGLLPGPGNPETQYF

D gene: -
V gene: TRBV24-1
clone size: -
CDR3 protein: CATSDRLENEQFF

D gene: -
V gene: TRBV7-2
clone size: few
CDR3 protein: CASSQTPSGGTEAFF

D gene: -
V gene: TRBV25-1
clone size: many
CDR3 protein: CASSPVGQRSSGYTF

D gene: -
V gene: TRBV11-2
clone size: many
CDR3 protein: CASSLDRAGRGTEAFF